A selection of T cell receptor beta chains follows, all from one sample in a study of spatial heterogeneity in lung cancer. In TCRdb, the 5' RACE reads were re-called with MiXCR into one record per CDR3 protein. Among thousands of distinct CDR3 sequences, 5.4% were seen once, and the ten largest hold around 8.6%. Sequences were derived from normal lung tissue next to the tumor, sampled at surgery. These receptors were obtained from a female donor with early-stage non-small cell lung cancer. The CDR3 runs from the conserved cysteine through the conserved F or W. A D gene is named only where the DNA matches it firmly. A clone size is listed for some rows: how often the clone was seen (once, few, many), or a class if it is expanded.

d_call: TRBD2
j_call: TRBJ2-5
clone_size: many
v_call: TRBV12-3/TRBV12-4
cdr3_aa: CASSLGGRAPETQYF
cdr3_nt: TGTGCCAGCAGTTTGGGTGGGAGGGCCCCGGAGACCCAGTACTTC

d_call: TRBD2
j_call: TRBJ2-2
clone_size: few
v_call: TRBV5-1
cdr3_aa: CASSWRAGETGELFF
cdr3_nt: TGCGCCAGCAGCTGGCGGGCGGGAGAAACCGGGGAGCTGTTTTTT

d_call: TRBD1
j_call: TRBJ2-5
clone_size: medium-sized
v_call: TRBV29-1
cdr3_aa: CSGRRDRGLETQYF
cdr3_nt: TGCAGCGGACGCCGGGACAGGGGGCTTGAGACCCAGTACTTC

d_call: TRBD2
j_call: TRBJ2-3
clone_size: many
v_call: TRBV24-1
cdr3_aa: CATSDPGLGYTQYF
cdr3_nt: TGTGCCACCAGTGACCCAGGACTAGGTTATACGCAGTATTTT

d_call: TRBD2
j_call: TRBJ2-1
clone_size: many
v_call: TRBV20-1
cdr3_aa: CSARSGLAGVGFGEQFF
cdr3_nt: TGCAGTGCTAGATCGGGACTAGCGGGAGTTGGTTTTGGTGAGCAGTTCTTC

d_call: -
j_call: TRBJ2-3
clone_size: medium-sized
v_call: TRBV28
cdr3_aa: CASSRGLVADTQYF
cdr3_nt: TGTGCCAGCAGCCGAGGGCTCGTCGCAGATACGCAGTATTTT

d_call: TRBD2
j_call: TRBJ2-1
clone_size: -
v_call: TRBV20-1
cdr3_aa: CSARDSGSPFF
cdr3_nt: TGCAGTGCTAGAGATAGCGGGAGTCCGTTCTTC

d_call: TRBD1
j_call: TRBJ2-1
clone_size: many
v_call: TRBV5-1
cdr3_aa: CASSLVGTGGHNEQFF
cdr3_nt: TGCGCCAGCAGCTTGGTCGGGACAGGGGGCCACAATGAGCAGTTCTTC

d_call: -
j_call: TRBJ2-7
clone_size: medium-sized
v_call: TRBV7-2
cdr3_aa: CATRPYEQYF
cdr3_nt: TGTGCCACCAGACCCTACGAGCAGTACTTC

d_call: TRBD1
j_call: TRBJ2-7
clone_size: medium-sized
v_call: TRBV20-1
cdr3_aa: CSARGYEQYF
cdr3_nt: TGCAGTGCCAGGGGGTACGAGCAGTACTTC

d_call: -
j_call: TRBJ1-1
clone_size: medium-sized
v_call: TRBV5-1
cdr3_aa: CASSLTLNTEAFF
cdr3_nt: TGCGCCAGCAGCTTAACCTTGAACACTGAAGCTTTCTTT

d_call: TRBD2
j_call: TRBJ2-1
clone_size: many
v_call: TRBV20-1
cdr3_aa: CSASPGTSGSYNEQFF
cdr3_nt: TGCAGTGCTAGCCCGGGGACTAGCGGGAGTTACAATGAGCAGTTCTTC

d_call: -
j_call: TRBJ1-5
clone_size: medium-sized
v_call: TRBV27
cdr3_aa: CASSLSLGQPQHF
cdr3_nt: TGTGCCAGCAGTTTAAGTCTGGGTCAGCCCCAGCATTTT

d_call: -
j_call: TRBJ2-1
clone_size: many
v_call: TRBV6-6
cdr3_aa: CASSYVGYEQFF
cdr3_nt: TGTGCCAGCAGTTACGTCGGATATGAGCAGTTCTTC

d_call: -
j_call: TRBJ2-1
clone_size: many
v_call: TRBV6-2/TRBV6-3
cdr3_aa: CASSLALEQFF
cdr3_nt: TGTGCCAGCAGTTTGGCTTTGGAGCAGTTCTTC

d_call: TRBD2
j_call: TRBJ2-3
clone_size: many
v_call: TRBV10-2
cdr3_aa: CASSPRTSGTDTQYF
cdr3_nt: TGCGCCAGCAGCCCCCGGACTAGCGGCACAGATACGCAGTATTTT